This is a list of T cell receptor beta chains from one sample in a study of blood T cell repertoires in COVID-19. Sequenced by immunoSEQ multiplex PCR; TCRdb stores in-frame clones only, minus some. The repertoire includes tens of thousands of clones, around 83% of them detected once, and around 43% sits in the top ten. The sequenced sample was peripheral blood. The source of these receptors is an older man with acute or convalescent COVID-19. CDR3s include the opening cysteine and the closing phenylalanine or tryptophan. D genes are given only for firm matches. Size tells how often a clone was seen (once, few, many) or the class of an expanded clone, and some rows leave it out.

J: TRBJ1-2
V: TRBV5-1
size: NA
D: TRBD1
CDR3: CASSQQGAVGYTF
DNA: TGCGCCAGCAGTCAACAGGGGGCGGTTGGCTACACCTTC

J: TRBJ1-4
V: TRBV3-1/TRBV3-2
size: NA
D: NA
CDR3: CASRITGSEKLFF
DNA: TGTGCCAGCAGAATCACGGGGTCTGAAAAACTGTTTTTT

J: TRBJ2-1
V: TRBV19
size: NA
D: TRBD2
CDR3: CASSIGTSGKSNEQFF
DNA: TGTGCCAGTAGTATAGGGACTAGCGGGAAGTCGAATGAGCAGTTCTTC

J: TRBJ1-1
V: TRBV6-5
size: NA
D: TRBD1
CDR3: CASSSEGQGETEAFF
DNA: TGTGCCAGCAGTTCCGAGGGACAGGGAGAAACTGAAGCTTTCTTT

J: TRBJ1-6
V: TRBV5-4
size: NA
D: TRBD1
CDR3: CASSLGTGPGVLNNSPLHF
DNA: TGTGCCAGCAGCTTGGGGACAGGGCCGGGAGTCTTGAATAATTCACCCCTCCACTTT

J: TRBJ1-6
V: TRBV27
size: NA
D: TRBD1
CDR3: CASSLGQERYNSPLHF
DNA: TGTGCCAGCAGTTTGGGACAGGAGCGATATAATTCACCCCTCCACTTT

J: TRBJ2-7
V: TRBV3-1/TRBV3-2
size: NA
D: NA
CDR3: CASSGWESDSSYEQYF
DNA: TGTGCCAGCAGTGGATGGGAATCGGACAGCTCCTACGAGCAGTACTTC

J: TRBJ1-3
V: TRBV20-1
size: NA
D: TRBD1
CDR3: CSASVQGMRSGNTIYF
DNA: TGCAGTGCTAGTGTACAGGGGATGCGCTCTGGAAACACCATATATTTT

J: TRBJ2-5
V: TRBV18
size: NA
D: NA
CDR3: CASSPRLGETQYF
DNA: TGTGCCAGCTCACCACGGCTAGGTGAGACCCAGTACTTC

J: TRBJ1-4
V: TRBV4-3
size: NA
D: NA
CDR3: CASSQDQGATVPEKLFF
DNA: TGCGCCAGCAGCCAAGATCAAGGGGCAACGGTCCCTGAAAAACTGTTTTTT

J: TRBJ2-7
V: TRBV3-1/TRBV3-2
size: NA
D: TRBD2
CDR3: CASSRDLGLAGAPSYEQYF
DNA: TGTGCCAGCAGCCGAGACTTGGGACTAGCGGGAGCCCCATCCTACGAGCAGTACTTC

J: TRBJ1-4
V: TRBV29-1
size: NA
D: NA
CDR3: CSVEDGGGNEKLFF
DNA: TGCAGCGTTGAAGACGGTGGCGGGAATGAAAAACTGTTTTTT

J: TRBJ2-1
V: TRBV9
size: NA
D: NA
CDR3: CASSVDGNSYNEQFF
DNA: TGTGCCAGCAGCGTAGACGGTAACTCCTACAATGAGCAGTTCTTC

J: TRBJ2-3
V: TRBV29-1
size: NA
D: NA
CDR3: CSVGLGAGTDTQYF
DNA: TGCAGCGTTGGCCTGGGGGCGGGTACAGATACGCAGTATTTT

J: TRBJ2-1
V: TRBV7-2
size: few
D: NA
CDR3: CASSLGVLYNEQFF
DNA: TGTGCCAGCAGCTTAGGAGTCCTCTACAATGAGCAGTTCTTC

J: TRBJ2-1
V: TRBV27
size: NA
D: NA
CDR3: CASWGVFGRGLYEQFF
DNA: TGTGCCAGCTGGGGGGTATTCGGGAGAGGACTCTATGAGCAGTTCTTC

J: TRBJ2-1
V: TRBV24-1
size: NA
D: TRBD2
CDR3: CATSFQGLAGDEQFF
DNA: TGTGCCACCAGCTTCCAGGGACTAGCGGGAGATGAGCAGTTCTTC

J: TRBJ2-3
V: TRBV7-9
size: once
D: TRBD2
CDR3: CASKKLAGVEADTQYF
DNA: TGTGCCAGCAAAAAACTAGCGGGAGTGGAGGCAGATACGCAGTATTTT

J: TRBJ1-1
V: TRBV19
size: NA
D: NA
CDR3: CASSIPGGGLGNTEAFF
DNA: TGTGCCTCTAGTATCCCGGGGGGGGGACTCGGTAACACTGAAGCTTTCTTT

J: TRBJ2-7
V: TRBV28
size: NA
D: TRBD2
CDR3: CASNIAGGTYEQYF
DNA: TGTGCCAGCAACATAGCGGGAGGGACGTACGAGCAGTACTTC